What follows are 20 T cell receptor beta chains derived from one specimen sequenced in a study of blood T cell repertoires in COVID-19. Only in-frame clones appear in the TCRdb table, and some are missing; sequencing was by immunoSEQ multiplex PCR. The data contain about 42,000 clones, roughly 76% of them singletons. The material sequenced was peripheral blood. These receptors were obtained from a man between 65 and 79 years old with active or convalescent COVID-19.

V usage is TRBV10-3 and J usage is TRBJ1-2; 7 bases are shared with TRBD1. Germline CDR1 ENHRY, CDR2 SYGVKD. V was pared by 4 bases and J by 8 bases, with 13 bases of the junction left unmatched. The CDR3 totals 15 residues. The CDR3 nucleotides are TGTGCCATCAGTGGTACAGCTGAGACAGGGCGAGGCTACACCTTC. As protein: CAISGTAETGRGYTF.

The J gene is TRBJ2-5, the V gene TRBV7-2, with 9 bases lining up with TRBD1. The ends lost 5 bases at V and 5 bases at J; junction bases unmatched: 3. This CDR3 is built from 13 residues. Germline CDR1 reads SGHTA; CDR2 reads FQGNSA. The CDR3 nucleotides read TGTGCCAGCAGCACAGGGGGCGCGGAGACCCAGTACTTC. Its protein product is CASSTGGAETQYF.

J is TRBJ2-7 and V is TRBV5-1; D not certain. CDR1 SGHRS and CDR2 YFSETQ come from the germline V gene. Between the trimmed V and J ends, which lost 3 bases and 1 base, there was a span of 2 bases. CDR3 length: 11 amino acids. The CDR3 region has the DNA TGCGCCAGCAGCTCTTCCTACGAGCAGTACTTC. It is translated as CASSSSYEQYF.

This clone was detected once. The V call is TRBV5-1, the J call TRBJ2-5; TRBD2 matches 8 bases. The germline V gene encodes CDR1 SGHRS and CDR2 YFSETQ. This CDR3 comprises 16 residues. Losses at the gene ends were 2 bases for V and 2 bases for J; bases not matched to a gene: 8. The CDR3 DNA is TGCGCCAGCAGCTTATACGGGGGGGCGCGTCAAGAGACCCAGTACTTC. Its translation: CASSLYGGARQETQYF.

In DNA, the CDR3 is TGTGCCAGCAGATCGGGACAGACGGTATGGGGCTACACCTTC. Translating gives CASRSGQTVWGYTF. This sequence joins TRBV6-6 and TRBJ1-2; 7 positions match TRBD1. V shed 6 bases, J shed 8 bases, and the junction held 12 bases outside the gene matches. Germline V CDR1 and CDR2: MNHNY, SVGAGI (reference sequence). The CDR3 spans 14 residues.

This clone was observed a handful of times. The chain couples TRBV6-5 to TRBJ1-3, with D maybe TRBD1 (6 bases). The CDR3 length is 16 residues. The germline V and J ends were trimmed by 2 bases and 0 bases, with 11 bases remaining between them. CDR1 and CDR2 from the germline V gene are MNHEY and SVGAGI. CDR3 coding DNA: TGTGCCAGCAGTTACGTGGACAGCCGCTCTGGAAACACCATATATTTT. Protein product: CASSYVDSRSGNTIYF.

This chain joins TRBV29-1 and TRBJ1-3; TRBD1 is a possible D gene (5 bases). The germline V gene has CDR1 SQVTM and CDR2 ANQGSEA. Trimming cost V 7 bases and J 0 bases, with 16 bases left between them. The length of the CDR3 is 15 residues. CDR3 sequence (DNA): TGCAGCGCAACGGAGGGGTTTCCCTCTGGAAACACCATATATTTT. As protein: CSATEGFPSGNTIYF. Full variable domain (outside the CDR3, taken from reference TRBV29-1 and TRBJ1-3): SAVISQKPSRDICQRGTSLTIQCQVDSQVTMMFWYRQQPGQSLTLIATANQGSEATYESGFVIDKFPISRPNLTFSTLTVSNMSPEDSSIYLCSATEGFPSGNTIYFGEGSWLTVV.

This clone was seen only once. The chain has TRBV6-1 and TRBJ1-3; 7 bases are shared with TRBD1. The germline V gene encodes CDR1 MNHNS and CDR2 SASEGT. CDR3 length: 13 residues. The V and J ends lost 3 bases and 4 bases, in that order; junction bases with no gene match: 0. CDR3: CASSDRGGNTIYF. As DNA, the CDR3 is TGTGCCAGCAGTGACAGGGGGGGAAACACCATATATTTT.

The rearrangement uses TRBV19 and TRBJ1-1, with TRBD1 identical over 8 bases. CDR1 and CDR2 from the germline V gene are LNHDA and SQIVND (reference sequence). V dropped 5 bases and J dropped 8; count of bases not matched to a gene: 10. The CDR3 extends over 14 amino acids. CDR3 in amino acids: CASSWGQEPIEAFF. CDR3 nucleotide sequence: TGTGCCAGTAGTTGGGGACAGGAGCCAATCGAAGCTTTCTTT.

This sequence joins TRBV11-3 and TRBJ2-7; no clear D gene. This CDR3 has 13 amino acids. V lost 3 bases and J 1 base, leaving 7 bases between the germline ends. Germline V gene lookup returns CDR1 SGHNT and CDR2 YENEEA. CDR3 nucleotides: TGTGCCAGCAGCTTGGGCACGTCCTACGAGCAGTACTTC. Its protein product is CASSLGTSYEQYF. The complete variable domain, with remaining parts taken from reference TRBV11-3 and TRBJ2-7, reads EAGVVQSPRYKIIEKKQPVAFWCNPISGHNTLYWYLQNLGQGPELLIRYENEEAVDDSQLPKDRFSAERLKGVDSTLKIQPAELGDSAVYLCASSLGTSYEQYFGPGTRLTVT.

This clone was recorded once. This sequence joins TRBV19 and TRBJ1-2; D unresolved. Trimming shortened V by 6 bases and J by 0 bases, and 11 bases separated the two germline ends. Per germline, CDR1 LNHDA and CDR2 SQIVND (reference sequence). The length of the CDR3 is 14 residues. CDR3 sequence: CASRSAAANYGYTF. Here the CDR3 DNA reads TGTGCCAGTAGAAGTGCGGCAGCTAACTATGGCTACACCTTC.

This clone was seen more than once but under ten times. V usage is TRBV6-5 and J usage is TRBJ1-2; 11 positions agree with TRBD1. The germline CDR1 and CDR2 sequences are MNHEY and SVGAGI. J lost 4 bases, V lost 4 bases, and 8 bases had no gene match. CDR3 length: 16 residues. Written as DNA, the CDR3 is TGTGCCAGCAGTTTCCTACGGACAGGGGGCGGCTATGGCTACACCTTC. This encodes CASSFLRTGGGYGYTF.

This clone has just one count. The V gene is TRBV6-1, the J gene TRBJ2-3; the match to TRBD2 covers 8 bases. Germline-derived CDR1 and CDR2 are MNHNS and SASEGT. This CDR3 comprises 14 residues. V trimming: 2 bases; J trimming: 6 bases; junction bases outside the gene matches: 4. Here the CDR3 DNA reads TGTGCCAGCAGTGAAAAGCGGGGGCTGGATACGCAGTATTTT. Residues: CASSEKRGLDTQYF.

The chain combines TRBV5-5 with TRBJ1-6, with 9 nucleotides matching TRBD1. The CDR3 totals 14 residues. V was clipped by 4 bases and J by 9 bases; unmatched bases: 5. The germline gives CDR1 SGHKS, CDR2 YYEKEE (reference sequence). CDR3 sequence (DNA): TGTGCCAGCAGCAGGGACAGGGAGGGTTCACCCCTCCACTTT. Protein sequence: CASSRDREGSPLHF.

This clone was counted a few times. The chain has TRBV4-1 and TRBJ1-6; D perhaps matches TRBD1 (6 bases). The V end lost 2 bases, the J end lost 9 bases, and 26 bases lay between the germline ends. The CDR3 extends over 19 amino acids. Looked up from germline, CDR1 is MGHRA and CDR2 is YSYEKL. The CDR3 here is CASSQSLLGQGRKVSPLHF. The CDR3 DNA reads TGCGCCAGCAGCCAATCCCTCCTCGGCCAGGGGCGCAAAGTTTCACCCCTCCACTTT.

The V call is TRBV6-7, the J call TRBJ1-5; D is possibly TRBD1 (5 bases). TRBV6-7 is placed among ORFs of uncertain function. V was cut by 0 bases and J by 6 bases, with 9 bases left in between. The CDR3 has 14 residues. The CDR3 sequence: CASSYSSGAQPQHF. Written as DNA, the CDR3 is TGTGCCAGCAGTTACTCGAGTGGGGCTCAGCCCCAGCATTTT.

This clone has just a few counts. The chain carries TRBV29-1 and TRBJ2-7; TRBD1 might be the D (5 bases). Trimming cost V 4 bases and J 5 bases, with 12 bases left between them. This CDR3 comprises 12 residues. CDR1 SQVTM and CDR2 ANQGSEA come from the germline V gene. CDR3 in amino acids: CSVVWGRNEQYF. The CDR3 DNA is TGCAGCGTTGTGTGGGGCAGAAACGAGCAGTACTTC.

This chain connects TRBV11-3 to TRBJ1-2; D ambiguous. CDR1 SGHNT and CDR2 YENEEA come from the germline V gene. This CDR3 is 13 amino acids long. Trimming left V 5 bases short and J 4 bases short, with 11 bases between. CDR3 sequence: CASSLGLIYGYTF. In DNA, the CDR3 is TGTGCCAGCAGCCTTGGACTGATCTATGGCTACACCTTC. Full variable domain (missing parts from reference TRBV11-3 and TRBJ1-2): EAGVVQSPRYKIIEKKQPVAFWCNPISGHNTLYWYLQNLGQGPELLIRYENEEAVDDSQLPKDRFSAERLKGVDSTLKIQPAELGDSAVYLCASSLGLIYGYTFGSGTRLTVV.

This clone was seen only a few times. This rearrangement joins TRBV7-2 to TRBJ1-2; D is perhaps TRBD1 (5 bases). CDR1 and CDR2 (germline): SGHTA, FQGNSA. The CDR3 sequence is 15 residues long. Trimming removed 3 bases at V and 0 bases at J, with 11 bases between. CDR3 nucleotides: TGTGCCAGCAGCTTCGGACATTTAGCTAACTATGGCTACACCTTC. Translated: CASSFGHLANYGYTF.

J is TRBJ1-2 and V is TRBV7-3, with 9 bases identical to TRBD1. Trimming took 0 bases from V and 4 from J; bases not matched to a gene: 3. Germline lookup yields CDR1 SGHTA and CDR2 FQGTGA. CDR3 length equals 15 residues. CDR3 bases: TGTGCCAGCAGCTTAACGGGACAGGGAATCTATGGCTACACCTTC. Translating gives CASSLTGQGIYGYTF.